This entry lists 9 T cell receptor beta chains sequenced from one sample in a study of blood T cell repertoires in COVID-19. This table comes from immunoSEQ multiplex PCR, and its TCRdb copy is limited to in-frame clones, with some not included. The sample has about 160,000 clones; approximately 86% are singletons. Sequences were obtained from PBMCs or T cells enriched from blood (not recorded which). Receptors originate from a man aged 55 to 69 who had recovered from COVID-19.

This clone has just a few counts. The chain is built from TRBV14 and TRBJ1-6; possible D gene TRBD1, 5 bases. Deletions cut 0 bases from V and 9 bases from J, with 12 bases between. Germline V CDR1 and CDR2: SGHDN, FVKESK. This CDR3 comprises 15 residues. The CDR3 protein is CASSQDIRVGSPLHF. CDR3 coding DNA: TGTGCCAGCAGCCAAGATATCAGGGTGGGTTCACCCCTCCACTTT.

V and J are TRBV12-3 or TRBV12-4 and TRBJ2-7; no clear D. V dropped 7 bases and J dropped 4 bases, with 8 bases sitting between them. The CDR3 runs to 11 residues. In DNA, the CDR3 is TGTGCCAGCACCAACAGTTACGAGCAGTACTTC. Amino acids: CASTNSYEQYF.

This clone showed up just once. The J gene is TRBJ1-4, the V gene TRBV19, with unresolved D. CDR1 LNHDA and CDR2 SQIVND come from the germline V gene (reference sequence). V lost 1 base, J lost 8 bases, and 14 bases lay in between. The CDR3 is 15 amino acids. The CDR3 here is CASSIVIGPGEKLFF. The CDR3 DNA is TGTGCCAGTAGTATAGTTATCGGCCCGGGGGAAAAACTGTTTTTT. The variable domain in full, with the rest retrieved from reference TRBV19 and TRBJ1-4, is DGGITQSPKYLFRKEGQNVTLSCEQNLNHDAMYWYRQDPGQGLRLIYYSQIVNDFQKGDIAEGYSVSREKKESFPLTVTSAQKNPTAFYLCASSIVIGPGEKLFFGSGTQLSVL.

This clone was observed many times. The chain joins TRBV18 to TRBJ2-6, with 10 bases lining up with TRBD2. Per germline, CDR1 KGHSH and CDR2 LQKENI. This CDR3 spans 19 amino acids. The ends lost 4 bases at V and 0 bases at J; junction bases unmatched: 9. CDR3 loop: CASSRVGLAANSGANVLTF. In nucleotides, the CDR3 is TGTGCCAGCTCACGCGTCGGACTAGCGGCTAACTCTGGGGCCAACGTCCTGACTTTC. Full variable domain (remainder filled in from reference TRBV18 and TRBJ2-6): NAGVMQNPRHLVRRRGQEARLRCSPMKGHSHVYWYRQLPEEGLKFMVYLQKENIIDESGMPKERFSAEFPKEGPSILRIQQVVRGDSAAYFCASSRVGLAANSGANVLTFGAGSRLTVL.

The V call is TRBV7-8, the J call TRBJ2-5; perhaps TRBD2 as D (5 bases). V shed 6 bases and J shed 4 bases, with 18 bases lying between them. The CDR3 contains 15 residues. Germline V gene sequence: CDR1 SGHVS, CDR2 FQNEAQ. The CDR3: CASRAPARLTETQYF. The CDR3, as DNA: TGTGCCAGCAGAGCCCCTGCCAGACTAACAGAGACCCAGTACTTC.

The rearrangement joins TRBV19 to TRBJ2-1, with 9 nucleotides matching TRBD1. The CDR3 consists of 16 residues. The germline gives CDR1 LNHDA, CDR2 SQIVND (reference sequence). V gave up 5 bases and J gave up 6 bases; unmatched junction bases: 11. CDR3 sequence: CASSPYSGTGFNEQFF. CDR3 bases: TGTGCCAGTAGTCCATACTCCGGGACAGGGTTCAATGAGCAGTTCTTC.

The chain uses TRBV16 and TRBJ1-5; D gene uncertain. The CDR3 totals 12 residues. Germline V lookup: CDR1 KGHSY, CDR2 FQNENV. Trimming pared 4 bases from V and 9 bases from J, leaving 10 bases between. The CDR3 reads CASSPSSRPQHF. CDR3 in DNA: TGTGCCAGCAGCCCTTCTTCTAGGCCCCAGCATTTT.

This clone was detected once. This rearrangement joins TRBV7-3 to TRBJ2-5, with 12 bases that match TRBD2. The CDR3 contains 18 residues. After removal of 4 bases from V and 2 bases from J, the junction contained 11 bases not matched to a gene. Germline loops: CDR1 SGHTA, CDR2 FQGTGA. DNA of the CDR3: TGTGCCAGCAGCTCCGGGCTAGCGGGAGGGCCTCGTCAAGAGACCCAGTACTTC. Translating gives CASSSGLAGGPRQETQYF.

CDR3 residues: CASSTPRWSSSYEQYF. In DNA, the CDR3 is TGTGCCAGCAGTACCCCTCGGTGGAGTAGCTCCTACGAGCAGTACTTC. The rearrangement links TRBV28 to TRBJ2-7; D ambiguous. There are 16 residues in the CDR3. Trimming took off 5 bases at V and 0 bases at J, with 17 bases between the two ends. The germline V gene encodes CDR1 MDHEN and CDR2 SYDVKM.